This T cell receptor (beta chain) derives from a study of blood T cells in healthy people across ages. At the level of the study: Capture by template switching was about one barcoded beta molecule per two T cells. Findings of the study overall: Roughly linearly, TCR beta diversity per million T cells fell as age increased.

CDR1 and CDR2 (germline): MGHRA, YSYEKL. The CDR3 is made up of 15 amino acids. V was pared by 4 bases and J by 8 bases, with 17 bases between. In the case of this clonotype: Its antigen is currently unknown.

Using a J-beta primer mix together with a sample-barcoded 5' primer, a second PCR was run for roughly 7 to 12 cycles. Every individual sample yielded 2.5 million or more paired-end reads (each containing CDR3). TCRdb re-analysed the 5' RACE reads in MiXCR, keeping a single row per CDR3 protein. The sample includes about 1.6 million distinct CDR3 sequences, almost 35% seen only once; the top ten take 11%. The chain uses TRBV4-1 and TRBJ1-4, with D possibly being TRBD1 (6 bases). The sequenced material came from blood. This TCR was sampled from a woman aged 25 to 39 in good health. CDR3 region: CASSPLGTMGEKLFF. CDR3 nucleotide sequence: TGCGCCAGCAGCCCGCTGGGGACAATGGGGGAAAAACTGTTTTTT.